The T cell receptor (beta chain) described here comes from a study of shared clonotypes between healthy human individuals. The naive CD8 subset, CD45RO-negative cells positively selected for CCR7, excluded terminally differentiated effector memory CD45RA+ cells. The J segment lost 3 bases and the V segment lost 1 base, leaving 6 bases of the junction unmatched. CDR1 is SGDLS and CDR2 is YYNGEE in the germline V gene. The CDR3 has 16 residues. TCRdb's copy holds only in-frame clones and misses some; the assay was immunoSEQ multiplex PCR. The top ten hold approximately 22% of the sample, which has around 700,000 clones, about 92% seen once.

Sequencing input: naive CD8+ T cells sorted from blood. The origin of this receptor is a man between 25 and 39 years old in good health. The genes are TRBV9 and TRBJ2-3; 9 nucleotides line up with TRBD2. The CDR3 region has the DNA TGTGCCAGCAGCGTATGGGCGGGAGGGCCGACAGATACGCAGTATTTT. The encoded protein is CASSVWAGGPTDTQYF.